The rows below give T cell receptor beta chains drawn from one sample of a study of blood T cell repertoires in COVID-19. Repertoires were generated with immunoSEQ multiplex PCR, while TCRdb's copy carries only in-frame clones and drops some. The repertoire has some 460,000 clones, approximately 86% of them found once; the top ten carry approximately 0.7%. The sample was PBMCs or T cells enriched from blood (not recorded which). These receptors were collected from a woman aged 18-29 years who had recovered from COVID-19. Both conserved end residues are part of each CDR3. The D gene is left open where the match is weak. Size is stated for part of the rows, as once, few or many counts, or as a class when the clone is expanded.

v_call: TRBV10-3; j_call: TRBJ2-3; d_call: TRBD2; clone_size: -; cdr3_aa: CAISVAGGPGDTQYF; cdr3_nt: TGTGCCATCAGTGTGGCGGGGGGGCCAGGGGATACGCAGTATTTT
v_call: TRBV11-3; j_call: TRBJ2-3; d_call: -; clone_size: -; cdr3_aa: CASSLDQGGSLTDTQYF; cdr3_nt: TGTGCCAGCAGCTTAGATCAGGGGGGTTCGCTAACAGATACGCAGTATTTT
v_call: TRBV27; j_call: TRBJ2-4; d_call: TRBD2; clone_size: -; cdr3_aa: CASLSQAGGRDIQYF; cdr3_nt: TGTGCCAGCCTCTCGCAAGCGGGGGGGAGGGACATTCAGTACTTC
v_call: TRBV9; j_call: TRBJ1-2; d_call: -; clone_size: few; cdr3_aa: CASSSQAAYGYTF; cdr3_nt: TGTGCCAGCAGCTCCCAGGCAGCCTATGGCTACACCTTC
v_call: TRBV4-1; j_call: TRBJ1-2; d_call: TRBD1; clone_size: -; cdr3_aa: CASSPGTGRGYTF; cdr3_nt: TGCGCCAGCAGCCCCGGGACAGGGCGAGGCTACACCTTC
v_call: TRBV29-1; j_call: TRBJ1-4; d_call: TRBD1; clone_size: few; cdr3_aa: CSGLYRGSPTNEKLFF; cdr3_nt: TGCAGCGGATTGTACAGGGGGTCGCCAACTAATGAAAAACTGTTTTTT
v_call: TRBV13; j_call: TRBJ1-3; d_call: -; clone_size: -; cdr3_aa: CASSSRGRSGNTIYF; cdr3_nt: TGTGCCAGCAGCTCACGCGGAAGATCTGGAAACACCATATATTTT
v_call: TRBV7-9; j_call: TRBJ1-4; d_call: -; clone_size: -; cdr3_aa: CASSLGTTNEKLFF; cdr3_nt: TGTGCCAGCAGCTTAGGTACAACTAATGAAAAACTGTTTTTT
v_call: TRBV9; j_call: TRBJ2-3; d_call: -; clone_size: -; cdr3_aa: CASSSITDTQYF; cdr3_nt: TGTGCCAGCAGCTCCATCACAGATACGCAGTATTTT
v_call: TRBV7-9; j_call: TRBJ1-1; d_call: TRBD1; clone_size: -; cdr3_aa: CASSLGQGNTEAFF; cdr3_nt: TGTGCCAGCAGCTTAGGACAGGGGAACACTGAAGCTTTCTTT
v_call: TRBV29-1; j_call: TRBJ1-1; d_call: -; clone_size: once; cdr3_aa: CSAYPGGNTEAFF; cdr3_nt: TGCAGCGCCTACCCCGGAGGGAACACTGAAGCTTTCTTT
v_call: TRBV7-9; j_call: TRBJ1-1; d_call: -; clone_size: -; cdr3_aa: CASSFFTGQETEAFF; cdr3_nt: TGTGCCAGCAGCTTTTTTACGGGTCAAGAGACTGAAGCTTTCTTT
v_call: TRBV4-1; j_call: TRBJ2-7; d_call: -; clone_size: -; cdr3_aa: CASSHAGIDEQYF; cdr3_nt: TGCGCCAGCAGCCACGCAGGGATCGACGAGCAGTACTTC
v_call: TRBV5-6; j_call: TRBJ2-2; d_call: TRBD2; clone_size: -; cdr3_aa: CASSPFSGGGTGELFF; cdr3_nt: TGTGCCAGCAGCCCTTTTTCGGGGGGAGGAACCGGGGAGCTGTTTTTT